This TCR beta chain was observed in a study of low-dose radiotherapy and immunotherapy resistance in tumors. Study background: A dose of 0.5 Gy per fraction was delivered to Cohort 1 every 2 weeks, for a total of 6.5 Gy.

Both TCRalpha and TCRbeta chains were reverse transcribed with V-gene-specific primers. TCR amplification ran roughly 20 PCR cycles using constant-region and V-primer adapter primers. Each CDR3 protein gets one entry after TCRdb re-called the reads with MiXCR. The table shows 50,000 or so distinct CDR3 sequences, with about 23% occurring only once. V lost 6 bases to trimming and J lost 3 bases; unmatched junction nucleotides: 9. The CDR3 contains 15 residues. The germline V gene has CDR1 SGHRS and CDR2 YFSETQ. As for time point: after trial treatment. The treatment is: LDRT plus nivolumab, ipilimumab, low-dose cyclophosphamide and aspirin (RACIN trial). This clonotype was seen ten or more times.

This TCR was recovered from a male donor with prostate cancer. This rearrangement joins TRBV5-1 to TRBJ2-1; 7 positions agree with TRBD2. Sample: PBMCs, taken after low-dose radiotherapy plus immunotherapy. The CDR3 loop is CASNPGLVGYNEQFF. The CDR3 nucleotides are TGCGCCAGCAACCCTGGACTAGTCGGCTACAATGAGCAGTTCTTC.